This is a list of T cell receptor beta chains from one sample in a study of T-cell reconstitution after alpha-beta-depleted transplantation in children. TCRdb analysed the PCR reads with MiXCR anew, one entry per CDR3 protein. The data hold 490,000 or so distinct CDR3 sequences, with roughly an eighth observed a single time. Here the sequenced sample was PBMCs from the stem cell graft donor, taken from the stem cell graft. These receptors all come from a human donor who donated a stem cell graft to a child with combined immunodeficiency. Each CDR3 is given with its conserved first and last residue. Fields, in order: V gene, CDR3 protein.

TRBV20-1 | CSAVPGQLNEKLFF
TRBV12-3/TRBV12-4 | CASSPGTATEKLFF
TRBV7-3 | CASSFRTNYEQYF
TRBV4-3 | CASSQGRTRTDTQYF
TRBV28 | CASSLTGSSPDTQYF
TRBV6-1 | CASSLYHGNQPQHF
TRBV5-6 | CASRAGTIYNEQFF
TRBV27 | CASSFPGPGGEQFF
TRBV11-2 | CASSLSGGVRVIAEGTQYF
TRBV12-3/TRBV12-4 | CASSSTGGDSPLHF
TRBV12-3/TRBV12-4 | CASSLGSSYNEQLF
TRBV30 | CAWSVRTGTEQFF
TRBV7-8 | CASSLATGVWKPQHF
TRBV4-3 | CASSQGIAGGYNEQFF